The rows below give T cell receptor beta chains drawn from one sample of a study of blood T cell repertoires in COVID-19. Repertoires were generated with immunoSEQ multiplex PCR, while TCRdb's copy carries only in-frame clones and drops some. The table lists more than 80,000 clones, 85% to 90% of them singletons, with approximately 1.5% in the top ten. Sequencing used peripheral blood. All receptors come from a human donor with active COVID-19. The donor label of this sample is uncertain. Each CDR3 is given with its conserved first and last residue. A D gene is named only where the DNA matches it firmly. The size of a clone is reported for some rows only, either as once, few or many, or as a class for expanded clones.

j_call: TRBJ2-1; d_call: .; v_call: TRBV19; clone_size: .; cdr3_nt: TGTGCCAGTAGACAGGGAGTCGTAGATGAGCAGTTCTTC; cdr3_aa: CASRQGVVDEQFF
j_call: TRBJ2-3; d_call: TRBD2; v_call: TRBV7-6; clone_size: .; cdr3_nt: TGTGCCAGCAGGACCTCGGGACTAGGGACAGATACGCAGTATTTT; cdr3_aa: CASRTSGLGTDTQYF
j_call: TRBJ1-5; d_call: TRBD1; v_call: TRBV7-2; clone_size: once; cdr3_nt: TGTGCCAGCAGCCCGATTGACAGGGGGGTTTTAGGAAATCAGCCCCAGCATTTT; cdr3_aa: CASSPIDRGVLGNQPQHF
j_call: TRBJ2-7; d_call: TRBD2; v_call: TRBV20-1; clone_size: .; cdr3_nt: TGCAGTGCTAGTCCTAGCGGGGGGGCCTACGAGCAGTACTTC; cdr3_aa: CSASPSGGAYEQYF
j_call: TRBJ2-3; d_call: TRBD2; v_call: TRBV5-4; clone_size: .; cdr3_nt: TGTGCCAGCAGCGGGGTCCCTAAGACTAGCGGGGATCGCACAGATACGCAGTATTTT; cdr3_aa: CASSGVPKTSGDRTDTQYF
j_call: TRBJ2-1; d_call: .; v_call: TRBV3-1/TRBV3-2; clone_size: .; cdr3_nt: TGTGCCAGCAGCCAAAATAGCGTTTCCTACAATGAGCAGTTCTTC; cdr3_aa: CASSQNSVSYNEQFF
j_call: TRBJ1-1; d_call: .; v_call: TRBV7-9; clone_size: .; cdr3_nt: TGTGCCAGCAGCCCCAAACAGGGGAACACTGAAGCTTTCTTT; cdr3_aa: CASSPKQGNTEAFF
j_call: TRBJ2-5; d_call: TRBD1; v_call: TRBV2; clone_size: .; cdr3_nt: TGTGCCAGCAAAAGGACAGGGGAAGAGACCCAGTACTTC; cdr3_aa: CASKRTGEETQYF
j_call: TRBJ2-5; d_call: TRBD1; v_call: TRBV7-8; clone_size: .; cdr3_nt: TGTGCCAGCAGCCTTGGACAGGGACAAAAGACCCAGTACTTC; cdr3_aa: CASSLGQGQKTQYF
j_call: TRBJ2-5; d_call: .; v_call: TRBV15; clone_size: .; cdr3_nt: TGTGCCACCAGCGTGGTCCTCGGAGAGACCCAGTACTTC; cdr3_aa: CATSVVLGETQYF
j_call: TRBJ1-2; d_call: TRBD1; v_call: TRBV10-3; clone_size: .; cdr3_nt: TGTGCCATCAGTGAGTCAACGGACAGGGAGTATTATGGCTACACCTTC; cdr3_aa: CAISESTDREYYGYTF
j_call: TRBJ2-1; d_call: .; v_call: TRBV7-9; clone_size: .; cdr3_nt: TGTGCCAGCAGCTTCGACGGGGGAGGTTACAATGAGCAGTTCTTC; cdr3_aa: CASSFDGGGYNEQFF
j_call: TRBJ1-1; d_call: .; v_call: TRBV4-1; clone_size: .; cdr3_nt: TGCGCCAGCAGCCAAGATTACTTCATGAACACTGAAGCTTTCTTT; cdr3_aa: CASSQDYFMNTEAFF
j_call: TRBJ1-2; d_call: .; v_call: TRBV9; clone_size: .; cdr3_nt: TGTGCCAGCAGTCAAACCCCCGGGGGTTATGGCTACACCTTC; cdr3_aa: CASSQTPGGYGYTF
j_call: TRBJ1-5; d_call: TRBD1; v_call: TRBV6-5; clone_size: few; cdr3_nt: TGTGCCAGCATTTTCTGGGACAGGGCCGATCAGCCCCAGCATTTT; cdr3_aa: CASIFWDRADQPQHF
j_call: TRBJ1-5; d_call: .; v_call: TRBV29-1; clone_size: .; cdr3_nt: TGCAGCCCTGCGGTCCGGGGCAATCAGCCCCAGCATTTT; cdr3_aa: CSPAVRGNQPQHF
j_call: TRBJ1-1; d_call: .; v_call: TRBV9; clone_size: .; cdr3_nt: TGTGCCAGCAGCGTAGCACAAATGAACACTGAAGCTTTCTTT; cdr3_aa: CASSVAQMNTEAFF